This T cell receptor (beta chain) is from a study of shared clonotypes between healthy human individuals. Method: immunoSEQ multiplex PCR; TCRdb's copy keeps in-frame clones and lacks some. Of 1.6 million or so clones in the sample, around 98.5% are singletons; the top ten hold roughly 0.36%. This clone was recorded once. At one end, the junction sequence differs from germline, possibly due to a read error. The sequence was collected from a man aged 25-40 years in good health. The sequenced sample consisted of naive CD4+ T cells sorted from blood. Subset defined: CD45RA+ positively selected.

CDR3 region: CASSLVPGASTDTQYF. The CDR3 DNA reads TGTGCTAGCAGCTTAGTTCCGGGGGCGAGCACAGATACGCAGTATTTT. The gene calls are TRBV7-7 and TRBJ2-3; D may be TRBD1 or TRBD2 (6 bases each). From germline, CDR1 is SSHAT and CDR2 FNYEAQ (reference sequence). The CDR3 totals 16 residues.